The following is a T cell receptor beta chain sequence with its context. The antigen is not known. The sample is drawn from a study of Tregs in tolerant kidney transplant recipients. Study conclusions and caveats: Biological reproducibility was not directly addressed, but technical replication error appeared minimal.

Here immunoSEQ multiplex PCR was the method, and the copy in TCRdb shows in-frame clones only, minus some. The data contain 240,000 or so clones, 65% to 85% of them singletons. V was clipped by 1 base and J by 5 bases; unmatched bases: 7. This CDR3 is 15 amino acids long. Germline V lookup: CDR1 MNHNS, CDR2 SASEGT. Unstimulated regulatory T cells (CD4+CD25+CD127-), CD4+CD25- non-regulatory cells, CD4 and CD8 cells were FACS-sorted from thawed PBMCs. The sequence was obtained from a human donor in good health. The sequenced sample was CD4+ T cells from blood. The V call is TRBV6-1, the J call TRBJ1-2; 7 bases match TRBD1. CDR3: CASSEGQGVGYGYTF. DNA of the CDR3: TGTGCCAGCAGTGAAGGCCAGGGGGTGGGGTATGGCTACACCTTC.